This is a list of T cell receptor beta chains from one sample in a study of blood T cell repertoires in COVID-19. Libraries were prepared by immunoSEQ multiplex PCR; TCRdb keeps only in-frame clonotypes and omits some of them. The sample shows roughly 200,000 clones, around 79% of them seen only once. The sequencing input was peripheral blood. The source of these receptors is a woman aged 40 to 49 with COVID-19, enrolled during active disease. Both conserved end residues are part of each CDR3. Fields, in order: D gene, J gene, V gene, clone size, CDR3 DNA, CDR3 protein. A D gene is named only where the DNA matches it firmly. Clone size, where shown, is once, few, many, or a class for clones that have expanded.

D gene: TRBD1
J gene: TRBJ1-5
V gene: TRBV4-1
clone size: NA
CDR3 DNA: TGCGCCAGCAGCCAGACAGGGGAGTTGCCCCAGCATTTT
CDR3 protein: CASSQTGELPQHF

D gene: NA
J gene: TRBJ2-1
V gene: TRBV14
clone size: NA
CDR3 DNA: TGTGCCAGCAGCAGACTAGATAACTACAATGAGCAGTTCTTC
CDR3 protein: CASSRLDNYNEQFF

D gene: NA
J gene: TRBJ1-2
V gene: TRBV12-3/TRBV12-4
clone size: NA
CDR3 DNA: TGTGCCAGCAGCGATATACAGGGTTTTGGCTACACCTTC
CDR3 protein: CASSDIQGFGYTF

D gene: NA
J gene: TRBJ1-2
V gene: TRBV7-9
clone size: NA
CDR3 DNA: TGTGCCAGCAGCGAAACGGGTGGCTACACCTTC
CDR3 protein: CASSETGGYTF

D gene: TRBD2
J gene: TRBJ2-4
V gene: TRBV2
clone size: NA
CDR3 DNA: TGTGCCAGCATCGGGGGGACCGCCAAAAACATTCAGTACTTC
CDR3 protein: CASIGGTAKNIQYF

D gene: TRBD1
J gene: TRBJ1-3
V gene: TRBV5-1
clone size: NA
CDR3 DNA: TGCGCCAGCAGCCCGGGGACAGACGGAAACACCATATATTTT
CDR3 protein: CASSPGTDGNTIYF

D gene: NA
J gene: TRBJ1-1
V gene: TRBV18
clone size: NA
CDR3 DNA: TGTGCCAGCTCACCAAGACGACAGATGGCTGAAGCTTTCTTT
CDR3 protein: CASSPRRQMAEAFF

D gene: NA
J gene: TRBJ1-5
V gene: TRBV6-5
clone size: NA
CDR3 DNA: TGTGCCAGCAGCGGGGTGCAAAGTCAGCCCCAGCATTTT
CDR3 protein: CASSGVQSQPQHF

D gene: NA
J gene: TRBJ2-7
V gene: TRBV12-3/TRBV12-4
clone size: many
CDR3 DNA: TGTGCCAGCAGCCCTGGGCTAGCGACCGAGCAGTACTTC
CDR3 protein: CASSPGLATEQYF

D gene: NA
J gene: TRBJ2-1
V gene: TRBV6-5
clone size: NA
CDR3 DNA: TGTGCCAGCAGTTACTCCCCATGGGAGGTTGAGCAGTTCTTC
CDR3 protein: CASSYSPWEVEQFF

D gene: TRBD1
J gene: TRBJ2-1
V gene: TRBV27
clone size: NA
CDR3 DNA: TGTGCCAGCAGTTTCCGACAGGGGGCGTGGGAGCAGTTCTTC
CDR3 protein: CASSFRQGAWEQFF

D gene: TRBD2
J gene: TRBJ2-3
V gene: TRBV3-1/TRBV3-2
clone size: NA
CDR3 DNA: TGTGCCAGCAGCCATGGGACTAGCGGGGACCTTCTTGGAGATACGCAGTATTTT
CDR3 protein: CASSHGTSGDLLGDTQYF

D gene: NA
J gene: TRBJ1-2
V gene: TRBV4-3
clone size: once
CDR3 DNA: TGCGCCAGCAGCCAAGAAGGGGAAAGCTATGGCTACACCTTC
CDR3 protein: CASSQEGESYGYTF

D gene: TRBD1
J gene: TRBJ1-4
V gene: TRBV7-9
clone size: NA
CDR3 DNA: TGTGCCAGCAGACCGACAGGGATGGATGAAAAACTGTTTTTT
CDR3 protein: CASRPTGMDEKLFF

D gene: TRBD1
J gene: TRBJ2-7
V gene: TRBV4-3
clone size: NA
CDR3 DNA: TGCGCCAGCAGCCAGTTGACAGGGCTATTCTACGAGCAGTACTTC
CDR3 protein: CASSQLTGLFYEQYF

D gene: NA
J gene: TRBJ2-3
V gene: TRBV20-1
clone size: NA
CDR3 DNA: TGCAGTGCTAGAGACAGGGATACGCAGTATTTT
CDR3 protein: CSARDRDTQYF

D gene: TRBD1
J gene: TRBJ2-7
V gene: TRBV3-1/TRBV3-2
clone size: NA
CDR3 DNA: TGTGCCAGCAGCCAATCGGGACAGGGATCCTACGAGCAGTACTTC
CDR3 protein: CASSQSGQGSYEQYF

D gene: TRBD1
J gene: TRBJ1-2
V gene: TRBV9
clone size: few
CDR3 DNA: TGTGCCAGCAGCGTATTAGCAGGGGGCTATGGCTACACCTTC
CDR3 protein: CASSVLAGGYGYTF

D gene: TRBD1
J gene: TRBJ1-4
V gene: TRBV7-2
clone size: NA
CDR3 DNA: TGTGCCAGCAGCTTAGGGACAGGGGGCGAAAAACTGTTTTTT
CDR3 protein: CASSLGTGGEKLFF

D gene: NA
J gene: TRBJ2-1
V gene: TRBV3-1/TRBV3-2
clone size: NA
CDR3 DNA: TGTGCCAGCAGCCAACGGGTAGATTCCTACAATGAGCAGTTCTTC
CDR3 protein: CASSQRVDSYNEQFF

D gene: TRBD1
J gene: TRBJ1-6
V gene: TRBV19
clone size: NA
CDR3 DNA: TGTGCCAGTACCCCAGGGGGATGGGGACAGAGCAATTCACCCCTCCACTTT
CDR3 protein: CASTPGGWGQSNSPLHF

D gene: TRBD1
J gene: TRBJ1-2
V gene: TRBV6-6
clone size: NA
CDR3 DNA: TGTGCCAGCAGTCCTGACCCGGGACAGGGAGAAGTCTATGGCTACACCTTC
CDR3 protein: CASSPDPGQGEVYGYTF

D gene: TRBD1
J gene: TRBJ2-1
V gene: TRBV5-1
clone size: NA
CDR3 DNA: TGCGCCAGCAGCTCGCTCCCGGGACAGGGGGACAATGAGCAGTTCTTC
CDR3 protein: CASSSLPGQGDNEQFF

D gene: NA
J gene: TRBJ1-2
V gene: TRBV14
clone size: NA
CDR3 DNA: TGTGCCAGCAGCCAAGAGCGGGGGCCCTATGGTTACACCTTC
CDR3 protein: CASSQERGPYGYTF

D gene: NA
J gene: TRBJ1-5
V gene: TRBV6-4
clone size: few
CDR3 DNA: TGTGCCAGCAGTGCGCTGGGAGGGGAGCCCCAGCATTTT
CDR3 protein: CASSALGGEPQHF

D gene: NA
J gene: TRBJ2-7
V gene: TRBV28
clone size: NA
CDR3 DNA: TGTGCCAGCAGCCTGCGCTACTACGAGCAGTACTTC
CDR3 protein: CASSLRYYEQYF

D gene: TRBD1
J gene: TRBJ1-2
V gene: TRBV29-1
clone size: NA
CDR3 DNA: TGCAGCGTTCGACAGGGGGCGATGAATGGCTACACCTTC
CDR3 protein: CSVRQGAMNGYTF

D gene: NA
J gene: TRBJ2-3
V gene: TRBV10-3
clone size: NA
CDR3 DNA: TGTGCCATCGATACAGGGCTGCAAGATACGCAGTATTTT
CDR3 protein: CAIDTGLQDTQYF

D gene: NA
J gene: TRBJ2-7
V gene: TRBV5-1
clone size: NA
CDR3 DNA: TGCGCCAGCAGCTTTGAGGGAGGAAAAACCGAGCAGTACTTC
CDR3 protein: CASSFEGGKTEQYF

D gene: NA
J gene: TRBJ2-5
V gene: TRBV30
clone size: NA
CDR3 DNA: TGTGCCTGGAGTGTTTCGAGTTTCCGGGTTTTTTTCCAAGAGACCCAGTACTTC
CDR3 protein: CAWSVSSFRVFFQETQYF